These 2 T cell receptor beta chains were sequenced from one sample in a study of T cells after yellow fever vaccination. Each CDR3 protein is one row after TCRdb ran MiXCR on the 5' RACE reads. Of 300,000 or so distinct CDR3 sequences in the sample, 7.5% to 9.5% were seen once. The starting material was CD4+ T cells sorted from PBMCs, obtained 5 days after the yellow fever booster vaccination. These receptor sequences come from a young man who received the YFV17D yellow fever vaccine.

This clonotype has more than one count but fewer than ten. The chain employs TRBV2 and TRBJ2-1, with 10 bases lining up with TRBD2. The CDR3 totals 17 residues. The J segment lost 5 bases and the V segment lost 3 bases, leaving 10 bases of the junction unmatched. The V gene's germline CDR1 is SNHLY and CDR2 FYNNEI. The CDR3 reads CASSEVGLAGGNNEQFF. The CDR3 coding sequence is TGTGCCAGCAGTGAGGTTGGTTTAGCGGGGGGAAACAATGAGCAGTTCTTC.

The chain employs TRBV4-3 and TRBJ1-2; 7 bases are a match to TRBD1. CDR1 and CDR2 from the germline V gene are LGHNA and YSLEER. The CDR3 sequence is 14 residues long. J lost 7 bases, V lost 4 bases, and 9 bases had no gene match. The DNA of the CDR3 is TGCGCCAGCAGCCGGGACAGAGGGATCGGTGGCTACACCTTC. Translated: CASSRDRGIGGYTF.